This TCR beta chain derives from a study of control samples from healthy donors and cancer patients. The repertoire was sequenced with immunoSEQ multiplex PCR; TCRdb's copy has only in-frame clones and lacks some. The sample has 45,000 to 60,000 clones; roughly 92% are singletons. The germline V gene encodes CDR1 KGHDR and CDR2 SFDVKD. The germline V and J ends were trimmed by 1 base and 3 bases, with 2 bases remaining between them. The CDR3 consists of 12 residues. The sample consisted of blood. The TCR sequence derives from a man aged 30 to 45 in good health. The rearrangement uses TRBV24-1 and TRBJ1-2; D remains unclear. DNA of the CDR3: TGTGCCACCAGTGATTTTGACTATGGCTACACCTTC. This gives the protein CATSDFDYGYTF.